In its sample, the clone carrying this T cell receptor (beta chain) was seen many times. The data were taken from a study of T cells in Graves' hyperthyroidism and ophthalmopathy. Patients with uncontrolled infections, other autoimmune diseases, pregnancy or lactation were excluded. Using RNA transcripts as the source, TCR beta CDR3 regions were amplified. The TCR CDR3 first-round RT-PCR relied on the HTBI primer set. TCRdb reprocessed the multiplex PCR reads via MiXCR and lists one record per CDR3 protein. The data contain around 620,000 distinct CDR3 sequences, about 14% of them singletons. This CDR3 is 15 amino acids long. Trimming left V 7 bases short and J 2 bases short, with 14 bases between. The germline V gene has CDR1 MNHNS and CDR2 SASEGT.

Sequenced sample: blood. The chain couples TRBV6-1 to TRBJ2-2, with D perhaps assigned TRBD1 or TRBD2 (5 bases each). This receptor was taken from a woman aged 18-29 years with Graves' ophthalmopathy. The CDR3 protein is CASNERGRNTGELFF. CDR3 sequence (DNA): TGTGCCAGCAACGAGAGGGGACGAAACACCGGGGAGCTGTTTTTT.